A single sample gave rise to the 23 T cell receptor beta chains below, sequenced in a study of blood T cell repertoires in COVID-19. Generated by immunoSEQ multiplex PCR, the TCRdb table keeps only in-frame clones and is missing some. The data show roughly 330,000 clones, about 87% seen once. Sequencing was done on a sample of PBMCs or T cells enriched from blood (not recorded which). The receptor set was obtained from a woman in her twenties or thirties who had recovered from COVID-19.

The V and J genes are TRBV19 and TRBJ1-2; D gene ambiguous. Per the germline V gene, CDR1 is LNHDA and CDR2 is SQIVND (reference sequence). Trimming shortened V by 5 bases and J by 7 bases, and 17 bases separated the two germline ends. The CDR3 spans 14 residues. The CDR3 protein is CASSVVWARSGYTF. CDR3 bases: TGTGCCAGTAGTGTGGTTTGGGCGCGAAGTGGCTACACCTTC.

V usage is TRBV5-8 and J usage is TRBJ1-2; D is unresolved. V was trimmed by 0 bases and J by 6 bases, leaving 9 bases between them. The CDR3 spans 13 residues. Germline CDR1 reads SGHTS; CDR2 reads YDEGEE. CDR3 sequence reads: CASSLAAGDGYTF. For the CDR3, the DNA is TGTGCCAGCAGCTTGGCTGCGGGTGATGGCTACACCTTC. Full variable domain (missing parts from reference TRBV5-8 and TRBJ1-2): EAGVTQSPTHLIKTRGQQATLRCSPISGHTSVYWYQQALGLGLQFLLWYDEGEERNRGNFPPRFSGRQFPNYSSELNVNALELEDSALYLCASSLAAGDGYTFGSGTRLTVV.

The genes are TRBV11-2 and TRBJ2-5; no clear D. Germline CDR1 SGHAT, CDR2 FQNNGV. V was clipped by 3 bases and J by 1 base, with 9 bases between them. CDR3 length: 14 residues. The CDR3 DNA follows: TGTGCCAGCAGCTTTACTTGGGCCCAAGAGACCCAGTACTTC. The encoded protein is CASSFTWAQETQYF.

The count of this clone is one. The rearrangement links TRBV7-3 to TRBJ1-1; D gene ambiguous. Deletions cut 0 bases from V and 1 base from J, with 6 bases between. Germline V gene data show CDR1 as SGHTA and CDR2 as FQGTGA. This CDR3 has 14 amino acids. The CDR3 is CASSLTAANTEAFF. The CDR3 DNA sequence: TGTGCCAGCAGCTTAACGGCCGCGAACACTGAAGCTTTCTTT.

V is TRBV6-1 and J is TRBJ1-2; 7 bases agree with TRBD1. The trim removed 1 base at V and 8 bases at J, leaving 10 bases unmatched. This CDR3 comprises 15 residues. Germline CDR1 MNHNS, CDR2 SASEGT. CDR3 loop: CASSEVGEGARGYTF. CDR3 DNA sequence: TGTGCCAGCAGTGAAGTAGGTGAGGGGGCAAGGGGCTACACCTTC.

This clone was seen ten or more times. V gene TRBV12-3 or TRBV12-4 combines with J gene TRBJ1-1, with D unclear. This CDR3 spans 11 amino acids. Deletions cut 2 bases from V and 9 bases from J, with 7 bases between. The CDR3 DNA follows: TGTGCCAGCAGTTTAAACAGCAAAGCTTTCTTT. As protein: CASSLNSKAFF.

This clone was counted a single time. The CDR3, as DNA: TGCGCCAGCAGCCCTCGACAGGAAAATAGCAATCAGCCCCAGCATTTT. Translating it yields CASSPRQENSNQPQHF. The chain combines TRBV5-1 with TRBJ1-5; TRBD1 is a possible D gene (6 bases). Germline CDR1 is SGHRS and CDR2 is YFSETQ. The CDR3 loop spans 16 amino acids. V was trimmed by 4 bases and J by 0 bases, leaving 14 bases between them.

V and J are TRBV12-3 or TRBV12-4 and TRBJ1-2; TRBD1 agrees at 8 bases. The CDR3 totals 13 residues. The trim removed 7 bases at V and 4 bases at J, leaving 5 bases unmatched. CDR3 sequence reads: CASTGTGSYGYTF. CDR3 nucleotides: TGTGCCAGCACCGGGACAGGCTCCTATGGCTACACCTTC.

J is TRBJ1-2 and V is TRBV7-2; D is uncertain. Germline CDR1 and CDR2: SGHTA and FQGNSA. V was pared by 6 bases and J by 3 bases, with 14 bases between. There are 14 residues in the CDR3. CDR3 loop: CASRRELLDYGYTF. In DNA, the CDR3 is TGTGCCAGCAGGAGGGAGCTGTTGGACTATGGCTACACCTTC.

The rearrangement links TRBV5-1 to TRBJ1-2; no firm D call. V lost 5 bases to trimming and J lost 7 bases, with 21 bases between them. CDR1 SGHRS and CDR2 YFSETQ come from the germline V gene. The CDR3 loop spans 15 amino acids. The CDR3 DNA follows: TGCGCCAGCAGTGACCCCCCTCCGCCGGGAGGTGGCTACACCTTC. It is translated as CASSDPPPPGGGYTF.

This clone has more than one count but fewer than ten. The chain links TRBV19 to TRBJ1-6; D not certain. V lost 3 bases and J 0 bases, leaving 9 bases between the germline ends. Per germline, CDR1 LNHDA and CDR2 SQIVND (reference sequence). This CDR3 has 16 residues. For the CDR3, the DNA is TGTGCCAGTAGTATGAGCCGGAGCTCCTATAATTCACCCCTCCACTTT. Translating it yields CASSMSRSSYNSPLHF.

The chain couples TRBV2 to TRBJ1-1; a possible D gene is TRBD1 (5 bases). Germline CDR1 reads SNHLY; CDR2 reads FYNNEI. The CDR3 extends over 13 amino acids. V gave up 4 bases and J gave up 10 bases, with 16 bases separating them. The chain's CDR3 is CASSGEGIVGAFF. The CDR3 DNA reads TGTGCCAGCAGTGGGGAGGGGATTGTCGGAGCTTTCTTT.

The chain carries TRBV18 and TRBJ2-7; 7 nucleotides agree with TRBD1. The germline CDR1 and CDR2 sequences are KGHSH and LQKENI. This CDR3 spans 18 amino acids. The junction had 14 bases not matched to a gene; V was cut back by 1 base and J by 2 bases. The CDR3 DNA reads TGTGCCAGCTCACCACGTGGGACAACAGGGGACCGCACCTACGAGCAGTACTTC. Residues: CASSPRGTTGDRTYEQYF.

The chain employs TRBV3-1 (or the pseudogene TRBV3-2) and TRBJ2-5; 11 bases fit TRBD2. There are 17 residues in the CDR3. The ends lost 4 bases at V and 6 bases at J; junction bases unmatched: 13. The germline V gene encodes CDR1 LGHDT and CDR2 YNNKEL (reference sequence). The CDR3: CASSLGLAGALRQTQYF. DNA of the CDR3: TGTGCCAGCAGCCTTGGACTAGCGGGTGCCCTACGGCAGACCCAGTACTTC.

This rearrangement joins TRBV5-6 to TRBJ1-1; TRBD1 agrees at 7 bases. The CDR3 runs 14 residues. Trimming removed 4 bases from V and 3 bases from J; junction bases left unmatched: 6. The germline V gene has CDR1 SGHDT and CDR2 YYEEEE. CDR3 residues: CASSRFDRDTEAFF. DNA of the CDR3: TGTGCCAGCAGCCGGTTTGACAGGGACACTGAAGCTTTCTTT.

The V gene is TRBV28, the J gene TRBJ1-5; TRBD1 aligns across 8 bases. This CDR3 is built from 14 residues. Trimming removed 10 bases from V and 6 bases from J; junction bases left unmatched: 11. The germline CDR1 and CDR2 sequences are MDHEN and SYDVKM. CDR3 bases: TGTGCCACCTGCAGGGGGCGAACTGGTCAGCCCCAGCATTTT. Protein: CATCRGRTGQPQHF.

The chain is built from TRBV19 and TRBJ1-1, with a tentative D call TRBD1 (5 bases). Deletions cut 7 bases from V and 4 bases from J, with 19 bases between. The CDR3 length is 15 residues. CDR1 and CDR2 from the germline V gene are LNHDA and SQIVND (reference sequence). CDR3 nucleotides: TGTGCCAGTATCGAGGAGGGGAATCGCGGCACTGAAGCTTTCTTT. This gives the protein CASIEEGNRGTEAFF.

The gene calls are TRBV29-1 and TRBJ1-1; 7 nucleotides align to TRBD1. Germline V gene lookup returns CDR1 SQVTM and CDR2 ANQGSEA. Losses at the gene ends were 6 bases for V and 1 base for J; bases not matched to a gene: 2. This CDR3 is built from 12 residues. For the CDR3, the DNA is TGCAGCGTGGGGGACAGGAACACTGAAGCTTTCTTT. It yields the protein CSVGDRNTEAFF.

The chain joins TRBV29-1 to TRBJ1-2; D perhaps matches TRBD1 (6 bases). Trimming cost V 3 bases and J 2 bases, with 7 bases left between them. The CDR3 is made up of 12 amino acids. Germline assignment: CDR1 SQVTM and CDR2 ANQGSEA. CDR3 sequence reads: CSVDGQNYGYTF. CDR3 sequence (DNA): TGCAGCGTTGATGGACAGAACTATGGCTACACCTTC.

The CDR3 loop reads CASGGQGGNQPQHF. The CDR3 DNA sequence: TGTGCCAGCGGGGGACAGGGGGGCAATCAGCCCCAGCATTTT. The V and J genes are TRBV7-9 and TRBJ1-5; 11 bases are a match to TRBD1. Germline CDR1 is SEHNR and CDR2 is FQNEAQ (reference sequence). The CDR3 sequence is 14 residues long. V shed 8 bases and J 2 bases; nucleotides not matched to a gene: 2.

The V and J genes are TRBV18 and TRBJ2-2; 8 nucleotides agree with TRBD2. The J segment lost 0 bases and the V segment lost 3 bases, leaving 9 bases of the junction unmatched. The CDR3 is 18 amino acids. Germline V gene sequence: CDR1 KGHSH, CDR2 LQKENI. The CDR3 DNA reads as TGTGCCAGCTCACCGACCCCGGGACTAGGTGCGAACACCGGGGAGCTGTTTTTT. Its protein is CASSPTPGLGANTGELFF. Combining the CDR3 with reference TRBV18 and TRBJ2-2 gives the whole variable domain NAGVMQNPRHLVRRRGQEARLRCSPMKGHSHVYWYRQLPEEGLKFMVYLQKENIIDESGMPKERFSAEFPKEGPSILRIQQVVRGDSAAYFCASSPTPGLGANTGELFFGEGSRLTVL.

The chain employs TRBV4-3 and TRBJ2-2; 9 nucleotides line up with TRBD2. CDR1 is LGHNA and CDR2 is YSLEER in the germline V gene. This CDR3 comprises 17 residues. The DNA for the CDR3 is TGCGCTCCCTCATCAGGTAGCGGGGGATTTAGAGCCGGGGAGCTGTTTTTT. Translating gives CAPSSGSGGFRAGELFF.

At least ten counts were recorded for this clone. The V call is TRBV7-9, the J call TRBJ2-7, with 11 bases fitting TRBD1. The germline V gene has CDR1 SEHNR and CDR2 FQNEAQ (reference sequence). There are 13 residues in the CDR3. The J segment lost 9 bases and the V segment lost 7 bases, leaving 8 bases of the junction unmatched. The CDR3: CASTGTGGVVQYF. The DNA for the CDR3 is TGTGCCAGCACCGGGACAGGGGGAGTTGTGCAGTACTTC.